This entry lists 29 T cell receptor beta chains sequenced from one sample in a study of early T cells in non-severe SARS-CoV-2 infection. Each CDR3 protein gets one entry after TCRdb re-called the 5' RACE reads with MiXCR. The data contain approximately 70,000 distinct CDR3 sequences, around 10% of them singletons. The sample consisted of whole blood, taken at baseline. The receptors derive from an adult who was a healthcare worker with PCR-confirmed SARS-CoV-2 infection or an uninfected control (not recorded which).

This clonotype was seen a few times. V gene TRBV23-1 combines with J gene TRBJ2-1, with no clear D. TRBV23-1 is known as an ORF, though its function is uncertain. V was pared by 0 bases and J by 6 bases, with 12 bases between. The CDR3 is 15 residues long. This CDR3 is CASSQSYPPRNEQFF. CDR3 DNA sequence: TGCGCCAGCAGTCAATCGTATCCACCCCGCAATGAGCAGTTCTTC.

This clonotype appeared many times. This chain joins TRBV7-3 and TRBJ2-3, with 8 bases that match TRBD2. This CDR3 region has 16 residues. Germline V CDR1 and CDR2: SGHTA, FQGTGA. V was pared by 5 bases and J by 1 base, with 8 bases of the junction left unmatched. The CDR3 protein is CASSLEGRGGTDTQYF. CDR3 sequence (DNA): TGTGCCAGCAGCCTCGAGGGGCGGGGGGGCACAGATACGCAGTATTTT.

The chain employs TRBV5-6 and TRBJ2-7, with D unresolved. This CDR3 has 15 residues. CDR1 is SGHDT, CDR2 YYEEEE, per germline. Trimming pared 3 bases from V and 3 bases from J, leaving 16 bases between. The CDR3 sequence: CASSSGRILFYEQYF. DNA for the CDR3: TGTGCCAGCAGCTCTGGACGGATTCTGTTCTACGAGCAGTACTTC.

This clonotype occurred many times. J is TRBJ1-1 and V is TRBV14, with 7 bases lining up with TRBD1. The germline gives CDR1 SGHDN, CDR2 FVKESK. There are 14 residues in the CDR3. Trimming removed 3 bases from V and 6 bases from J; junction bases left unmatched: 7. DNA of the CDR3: TGTGCCAGCAGCCACAGGGGGACGGTCGCTGAAGCTTTCTTT. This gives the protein CASSHRGTVAEAFF.

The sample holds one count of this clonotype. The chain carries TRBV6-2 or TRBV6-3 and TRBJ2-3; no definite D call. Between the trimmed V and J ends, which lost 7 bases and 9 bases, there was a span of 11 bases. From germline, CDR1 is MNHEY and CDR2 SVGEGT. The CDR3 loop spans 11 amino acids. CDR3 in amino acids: CASKGPGTQYF. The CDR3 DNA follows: TGTGCCAGCAAAGGACCAGGAACGCAGTATTTT.

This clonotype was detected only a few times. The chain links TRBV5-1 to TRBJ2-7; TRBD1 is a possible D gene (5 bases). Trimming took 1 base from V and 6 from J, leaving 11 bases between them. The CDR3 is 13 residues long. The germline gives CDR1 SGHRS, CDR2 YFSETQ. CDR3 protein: CASSLWSGREQYF. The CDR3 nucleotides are TGCGCCAGCAGCTTGTGGTCAGGGCGCGAGCAGTACTTC.

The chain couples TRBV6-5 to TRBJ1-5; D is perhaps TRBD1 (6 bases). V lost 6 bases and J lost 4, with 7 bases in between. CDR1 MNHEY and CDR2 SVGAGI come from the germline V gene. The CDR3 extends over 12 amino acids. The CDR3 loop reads CASSRGNQPQHF. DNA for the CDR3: TGTGCCAGCAGCAGGGGAAATCAGCCCCAGCATTTT.

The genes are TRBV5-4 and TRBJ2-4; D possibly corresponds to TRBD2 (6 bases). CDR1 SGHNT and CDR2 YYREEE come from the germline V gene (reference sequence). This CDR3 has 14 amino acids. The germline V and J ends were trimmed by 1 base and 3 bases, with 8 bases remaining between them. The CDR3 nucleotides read TGTGCCAGCAGCTTGTGGGGAGGCAAAAACATTCAGTACTTC. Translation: CASSLWGGKNIQYF.

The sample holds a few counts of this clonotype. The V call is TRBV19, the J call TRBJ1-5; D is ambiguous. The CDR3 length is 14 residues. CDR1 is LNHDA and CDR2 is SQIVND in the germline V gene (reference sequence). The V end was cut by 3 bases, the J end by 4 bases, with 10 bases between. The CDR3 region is CASSIKHWNQPQHF. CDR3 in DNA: TGTGCCAGTAGTATTAAACATTGGAATCAGCCCCAGCATTTT.

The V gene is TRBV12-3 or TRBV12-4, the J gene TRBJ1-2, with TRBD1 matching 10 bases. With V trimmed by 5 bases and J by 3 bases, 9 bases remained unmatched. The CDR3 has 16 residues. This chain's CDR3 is CASSPPGQGIYYGYTF. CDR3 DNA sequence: TGTGCCAGCAGTCCGCCGGGACAGGGGATATACTATGGCTACACCTTC.

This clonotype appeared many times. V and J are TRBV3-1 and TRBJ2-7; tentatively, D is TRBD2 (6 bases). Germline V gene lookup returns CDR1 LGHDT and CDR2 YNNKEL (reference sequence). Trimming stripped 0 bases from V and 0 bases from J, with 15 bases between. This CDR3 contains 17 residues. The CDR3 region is CASSQDIGGVSSYEQYF. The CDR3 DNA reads TGTGCCAGCAGCCAAGATATTGGCGGGGTAAGCTCCTACGAGCAGTACTTC.

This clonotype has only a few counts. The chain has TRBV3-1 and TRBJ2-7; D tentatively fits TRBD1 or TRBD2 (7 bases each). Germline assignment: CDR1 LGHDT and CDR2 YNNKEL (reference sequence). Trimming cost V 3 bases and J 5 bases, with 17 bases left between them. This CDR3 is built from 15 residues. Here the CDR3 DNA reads TGTGCCAGCAGCCAGATGTCCAGGGGGGGCGACGAGCAGTACTTC. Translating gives CASSQMSRGGDEQYF.

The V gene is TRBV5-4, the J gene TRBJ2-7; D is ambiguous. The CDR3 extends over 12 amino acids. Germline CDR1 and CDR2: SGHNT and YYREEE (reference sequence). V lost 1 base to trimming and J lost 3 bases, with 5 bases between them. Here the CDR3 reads CASSLIGYEQYF. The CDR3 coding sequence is TGTGCCAGCAGCTTGATTGGCTACGAGCAGTACTTC.

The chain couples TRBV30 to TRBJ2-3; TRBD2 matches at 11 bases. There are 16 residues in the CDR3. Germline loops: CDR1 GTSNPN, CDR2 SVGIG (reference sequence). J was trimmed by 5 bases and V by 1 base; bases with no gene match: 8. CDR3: CAWSEASGGTGDTQYF. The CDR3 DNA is TGTGCCTGGAGTGAGGCTAGCGGGGGGACTGGAGATACGCAGTATTTT. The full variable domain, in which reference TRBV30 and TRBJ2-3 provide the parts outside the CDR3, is SQTIHQWPATLVQPVGSPLSLECTVEGTSNPNLYWYRQAAGRGLQLLFYSVGIGQISSEVPQNLSASRPQDRQFILSSKKLLLSDSGFYLCAWSEASGGTGDTQYFGPGTRLTVL.

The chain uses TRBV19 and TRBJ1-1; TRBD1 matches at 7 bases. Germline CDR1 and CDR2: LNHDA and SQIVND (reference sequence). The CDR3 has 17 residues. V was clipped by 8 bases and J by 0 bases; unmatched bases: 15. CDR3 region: CASVEGGSGTVNTEAFF. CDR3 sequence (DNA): TGTGCCAGTGTTGAAGGGGGCTCTGGGACGGTGAACACTGAAGCTTTCTTT.

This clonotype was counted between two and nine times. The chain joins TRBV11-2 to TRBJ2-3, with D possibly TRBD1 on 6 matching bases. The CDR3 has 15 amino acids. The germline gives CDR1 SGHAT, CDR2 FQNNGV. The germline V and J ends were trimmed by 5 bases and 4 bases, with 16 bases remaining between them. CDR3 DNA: TGTGCCAGCAGCCGGATCTTGGGGGCTGCAGATACGCAGTATTTT. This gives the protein CASSRILGAADTQYF.

In DNA form, the CDR3 reads TGTGCCAGCAGTATAAGACAGAGTAATGAAAAACTGTTTTTT. Protein: CASSIRQSNEKLFF. V gene TRBV2 combines with J gene TRBJ1-4, with D perhaps TRBD1 (5 bases). CDR1 is SNHLY, CDR2 FYNNEI, per germline. The V end lost 5 bases, the J end lost 4 bases, and 11 bases lay between the germline ends. The CDR3 consists of 14 residues.

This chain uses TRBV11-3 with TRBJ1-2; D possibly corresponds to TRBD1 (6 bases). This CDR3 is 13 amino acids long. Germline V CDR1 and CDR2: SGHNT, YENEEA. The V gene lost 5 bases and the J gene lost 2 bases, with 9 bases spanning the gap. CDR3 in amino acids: CASSAGTNYGYTF. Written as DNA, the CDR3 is TGTGCCAGCAGCGCCGGGACAAACTATGGCTACACCTTC.

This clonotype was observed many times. The CDR3 protein is CASSLAGDGELSGANVLTF. The CDR3 DNA is TGCGCCAGCAGCTTGGCCGGGGACGGGGAACTATCTGGGGCCAACGTCCTGACTTTC. The J gene is TRBJ2-6, the V gene TRBV5-1; D possibly uses TRBD1 or TRBD2 (5 bases each). Germline loops: CDR1 SGHRS, CDR2 YFSETQ. Trimming removed 0 bases from V and 1 base from J, with 17 bases in between. This CDR3 has 19 residues.

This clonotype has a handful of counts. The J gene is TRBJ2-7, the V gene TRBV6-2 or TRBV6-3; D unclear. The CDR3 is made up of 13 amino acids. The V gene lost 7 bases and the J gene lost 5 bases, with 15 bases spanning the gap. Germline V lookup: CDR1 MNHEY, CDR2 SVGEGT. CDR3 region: CASNPPPGHEQYF. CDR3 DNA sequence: TGTGCCAGCAACCCCCCCCCGGGCCACGAGCAGTACTTC.

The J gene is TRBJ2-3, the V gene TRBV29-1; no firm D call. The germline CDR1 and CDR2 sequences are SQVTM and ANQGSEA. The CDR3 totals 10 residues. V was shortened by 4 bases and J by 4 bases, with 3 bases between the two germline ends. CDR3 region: CSVGADTQYF. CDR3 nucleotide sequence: TGCAGCGTTGGGGCAGATACGCAGTATTTT.

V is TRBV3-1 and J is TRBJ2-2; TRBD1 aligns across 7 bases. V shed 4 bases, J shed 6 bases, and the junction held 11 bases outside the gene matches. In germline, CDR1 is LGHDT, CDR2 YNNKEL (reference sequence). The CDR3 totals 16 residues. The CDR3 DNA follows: TGTGCCAGCAGCCGCCTGGGCGCAGGGGGACCCGGGGAGCTGTTTTTT. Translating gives CASSRLGAGGPGELFF.

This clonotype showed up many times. The CDR3 region is CASSPGFYGTEAFF. For the CDR3, the DNA is TGTGCCAGCAGTCCCGGGTTCTACGGCACTGAAGCTTTCTTT. The chain employs TRBV27 and TRBJ1-1; D not resolved. Trimming cost V 5 bases and J 4 bases, with 14 bases left between them. The germline CDR1 and CDR2 sequences are MNHEY and SMNVEV (reference sequence). The CDR3 loop spans 14 amino acids.

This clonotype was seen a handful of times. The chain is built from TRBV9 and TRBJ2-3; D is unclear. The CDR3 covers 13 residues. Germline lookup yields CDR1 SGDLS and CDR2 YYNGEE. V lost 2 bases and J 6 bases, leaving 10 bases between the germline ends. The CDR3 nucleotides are TGTGCCAGCAGCGTCGATGGCAGGGATACGCAGTATTTT. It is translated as CASSVDGRDTQYF.

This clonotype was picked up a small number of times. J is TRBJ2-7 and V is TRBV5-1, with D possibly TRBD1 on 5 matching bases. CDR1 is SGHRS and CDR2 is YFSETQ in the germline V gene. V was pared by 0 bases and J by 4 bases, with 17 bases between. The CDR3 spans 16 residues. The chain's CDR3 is CASSLGPDIPGYEQYF. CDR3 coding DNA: TGCGCCAGCAGCTTGGGACCGGACATTCCTGGTTACGAGCAGTACTTC.

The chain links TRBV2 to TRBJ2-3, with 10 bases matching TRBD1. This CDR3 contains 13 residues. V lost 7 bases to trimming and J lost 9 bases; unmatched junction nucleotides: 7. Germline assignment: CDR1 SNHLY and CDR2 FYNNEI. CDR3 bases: TGTGCCAGCACCCTAGACAGGGGGCGAACGCAGTATTTT. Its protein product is CASTLDRGRTQYF.

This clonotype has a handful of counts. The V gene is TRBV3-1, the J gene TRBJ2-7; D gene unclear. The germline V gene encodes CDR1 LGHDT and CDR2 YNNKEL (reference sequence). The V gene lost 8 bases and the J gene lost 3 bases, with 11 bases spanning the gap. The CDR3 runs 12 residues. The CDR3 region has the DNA TGTGCCAGCTCGCTGGGGAACTACGAGCAGTACTTC. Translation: CASSLGNYEQYF.

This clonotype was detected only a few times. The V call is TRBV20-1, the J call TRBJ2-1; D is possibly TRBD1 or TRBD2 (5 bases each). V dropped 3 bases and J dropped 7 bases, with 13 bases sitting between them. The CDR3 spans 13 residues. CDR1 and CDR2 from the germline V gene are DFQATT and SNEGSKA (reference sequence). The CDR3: CSASLGRGNEQFF. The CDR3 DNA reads TGCAGTGCTAGTTTGGGGCGCGGGAATGAGCAGTTCTTC.

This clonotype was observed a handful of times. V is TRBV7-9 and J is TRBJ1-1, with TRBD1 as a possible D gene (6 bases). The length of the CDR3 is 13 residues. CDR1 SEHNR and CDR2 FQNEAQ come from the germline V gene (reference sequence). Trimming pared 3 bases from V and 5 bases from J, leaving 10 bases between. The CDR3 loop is CASSFFTGTEAFF. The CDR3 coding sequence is TGTGCCAGCAGCTTTTTTACAGGGACTGAAGCTTTCTTT.